This T cell receptor (beta chain) was sequenced in a study of cytomegalovirus exposure and HLA in healthy donors. Study results and limitations: Three chains linked to CMV were shown in vitro to be specific for CMV antigens.

In the PCR, 60 Vbeta and 13 Jbeta primers were used. Libraries were prepared by immunoSEQ multiplex PCR; TCRdb keeps only in-frame clonotypes and omits some of them. The table records under 120,000 clones, 65% to 80% of them present only once. V lost 1 base to trimming and J lost 7 bases, with 15 bases between them. The CDR3 is 15 residues long. Germline V gene data show CDR1 as MGHRA and CDR2 as YSYEKL. With respect to this clone: No antigen is known for it.

Nominal health characterized the donors when sampled, though unrecorded immune exposures were likely. The sequence derives from a woman aged 40 to 50 in good health and CMV-seronegative. The chain uses TRBV4-1 and TRBJ2-3, with a tentative D call TRBD1 (5 bases). Source material: PBMCs. The CDR3 coding sequence is TGCGCCAGCAGCCAAGTAGGGGCAGGCCAGCATACGCAGTATTTT. This translates into CASSQVGAGQHTQYF.